This T cell receptor beta chain was captured in a study of CD8 T cells in acute hepatitis C reinfection. Overall study findings and caveats: Roughly twelve public clonotypes were found regardless of outcome. Diversity was high, without significant differences between resolver and chronic groups. NS3-1073 specific cells were too rare to sort at chronic follow-up.

TCRdb keeps only in-frame clones here, not all; method: immunoSEQ multiplex PCR. The table shows around 34,000 clones, with 85% to 90% occurring only once. This clone was detected only a few times. Antigen unknown. Documented time point: naive CD8 control sorted from an acute-time-point sample. People who inject drugs in the Montreal Hepatitis C Cohort were donors. The germline V gene has CDR1 MNHEY and CDR2 SMNVEV (reference sequence). This CDR3 has 17 amino acids. The ends lost 5 bases at V and 9 bases at J; junction bases unmatched: 16. The sequence derives from a man between 25 and 39 years old with chronic hepatitis C. Sequenced material: naive CD8+ T cells from PBMCs. This chain uses TRBV27 with TRBJ1-6, with 7 bases that match TRBD1. For the CDR3, the DNA is TGTGCCAGCAGTCCCCCGACAGGGATGGGGTTTGGTTCACCCCTCCACTTT. This translates into CASSPPTGMGFGSPLHF.